The TCR beta chain described here comes from a study of blood T cell repertoires in COVID-19. TCRdb keeps only in-frame clones here, not all; method: immunoSEQ multiplex PCR. The sample has approximately 110,000 clones, 65% to 75% seen once; the top ten hold about 5.9%. The CDR3 sequence is 15 residues long. CDR1 is MNHEY and CDR2 is SVGAGI in the germline V gene. V was clipped by 4 bases and J by 3 bases; unmatched bases: 6. The sample was peripheral blood. The clonotype comes from a man aged 80 or over with acute or convalescent COVID-19. The chain carries TRBV6-5 and TRBJ2-1, with TRBD2 matching 7 bases. CDR3 DNA sequence: TGTGCCAGCAGTTTGGAACTAGCGATCTACAATGAGCAGTTCTTC. As protein: CASSLELAIYNEQFF.